This TCR beta chain comes out of a study of regulatory T cells in long-lasting Graves disease. TCR beta libraries were built with iRepertoire HTBI primers and Arm-PCR of CDR3 regions. Using its own MiXCR run on the multiplex PCR reads, TCRdb lists one record per CDR3 protein. The sample includes 500,000 to 700,000 distinct CDR3 sequences, about 30% of them seen just once. The time point: persistent/refractory GD, antithyroid drugs over 5 years with positive TRAb. The TCR library was made from RNA that had been extracted from PBMCs in TRIzol. This specimen was peripheral blood mononuclear cells (PBMCs), taken when the disease was refractory, from a patient treated with antithyroid drugs. The receptor was isolated from a female donor with Graves disease.

The CDR3 DNA reads TGTGCCAGCAAACTGAGCGGGGGAGGTGGCGAGCAGTACTTC. Amino acid sequence: CASKLSGGGGEQYF. The chain joins TRBV27 to TRBJ2-7, with 8 bases lining up with TRBD2. The V and J ends lost 7 bases and 6 bases, in that order; junction bases with no gene match: 11. Germline V gene data show CDR1 as MNHEY and CDR2 as SMNVEV (reference sequence). The CDR3 contains 14 residues.